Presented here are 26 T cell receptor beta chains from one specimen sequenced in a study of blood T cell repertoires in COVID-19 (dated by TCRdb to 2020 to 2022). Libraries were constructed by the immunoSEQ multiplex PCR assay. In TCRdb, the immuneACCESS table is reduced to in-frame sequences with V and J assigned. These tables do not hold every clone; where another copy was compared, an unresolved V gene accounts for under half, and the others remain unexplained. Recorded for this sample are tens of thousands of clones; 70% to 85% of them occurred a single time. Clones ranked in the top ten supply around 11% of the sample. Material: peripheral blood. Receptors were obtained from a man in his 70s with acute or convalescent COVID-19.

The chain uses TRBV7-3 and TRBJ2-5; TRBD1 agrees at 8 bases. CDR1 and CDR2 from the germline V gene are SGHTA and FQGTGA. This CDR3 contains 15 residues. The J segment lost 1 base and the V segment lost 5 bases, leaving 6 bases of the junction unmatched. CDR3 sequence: CASSRQGSVQETQYF. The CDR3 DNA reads TGTGCCAGCAGCAGACAGGGGAGCGTCCAAGAGACCCAGTACTTC.

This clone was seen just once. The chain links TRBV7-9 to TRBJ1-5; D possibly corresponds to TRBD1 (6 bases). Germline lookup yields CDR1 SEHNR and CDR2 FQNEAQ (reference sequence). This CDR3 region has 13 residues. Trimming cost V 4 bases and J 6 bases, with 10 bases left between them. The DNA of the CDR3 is TGTGCCAGCAGCTCTGCGGGGGCTCAGCCCCAGCATTTT. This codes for CASSSAGAQPQHF.

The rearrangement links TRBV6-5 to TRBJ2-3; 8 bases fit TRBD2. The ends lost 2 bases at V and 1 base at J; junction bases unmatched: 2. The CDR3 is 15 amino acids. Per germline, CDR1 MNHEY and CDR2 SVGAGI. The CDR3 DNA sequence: TGTGCCAGCAGTTACGGGCGGGGGGGCACAGATACGCAGTATTTT. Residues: CASSYGRGGTDTQYF.

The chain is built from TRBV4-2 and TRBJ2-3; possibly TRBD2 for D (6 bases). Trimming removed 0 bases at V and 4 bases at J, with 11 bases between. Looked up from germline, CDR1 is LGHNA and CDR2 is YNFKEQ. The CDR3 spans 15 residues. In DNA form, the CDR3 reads TGTGCCAGCAGCCAAGAAGGGCGGGGAGCAGATACGCAGTATTTT. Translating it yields CASSQEGRGADTQYF.

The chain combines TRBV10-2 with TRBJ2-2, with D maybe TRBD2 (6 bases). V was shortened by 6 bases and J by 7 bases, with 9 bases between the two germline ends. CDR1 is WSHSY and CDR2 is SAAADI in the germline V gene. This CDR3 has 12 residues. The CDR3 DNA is TGCGCCAGCAGCCACGGGAGCGGGGAGCTGTTTTTT. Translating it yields CASSHGSGELFF.

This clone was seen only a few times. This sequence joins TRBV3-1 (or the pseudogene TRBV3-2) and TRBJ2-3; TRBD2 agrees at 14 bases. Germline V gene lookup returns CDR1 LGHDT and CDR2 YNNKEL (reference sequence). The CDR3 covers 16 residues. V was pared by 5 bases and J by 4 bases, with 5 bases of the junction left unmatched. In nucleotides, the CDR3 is TGTGCCAGCAGCTTTGGGACTAGCGGGGGCCCAGATACGCAGTATTTT. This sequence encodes CASSFGTSGGPDTQYF.

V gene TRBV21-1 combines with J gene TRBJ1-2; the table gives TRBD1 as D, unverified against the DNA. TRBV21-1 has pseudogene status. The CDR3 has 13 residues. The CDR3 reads CASSRTDLHGYTF. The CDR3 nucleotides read TGTGCCAGCAGCCGGACAGACCTACATGGCTACACCTTC.

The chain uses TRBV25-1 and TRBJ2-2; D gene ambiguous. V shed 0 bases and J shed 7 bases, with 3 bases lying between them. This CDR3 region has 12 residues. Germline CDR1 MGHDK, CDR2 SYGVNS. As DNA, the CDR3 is TGTGCCAGCAGTGAATATAGCGGGGAGCTGTTTTTT. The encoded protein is CASSEYSGELFF. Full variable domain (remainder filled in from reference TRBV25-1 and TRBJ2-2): EADIYQTPRYLVIGTGKKITLECSQTMGHDKMYWYQQDPGMELHLIHYSYGVNSTEKGDLSSESTVSRIRTEHFPLTLESARPSHTSQYLCASSEYSGELFFGEGSRLTVL.

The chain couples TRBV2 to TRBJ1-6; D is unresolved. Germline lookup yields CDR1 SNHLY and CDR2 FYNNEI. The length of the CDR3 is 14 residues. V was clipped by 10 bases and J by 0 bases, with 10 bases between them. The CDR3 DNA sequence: TGTGCCACCCACGTTAGCTCCTATAATTCACCCCTCCACTTT. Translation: CATHVSSYNSPLHF. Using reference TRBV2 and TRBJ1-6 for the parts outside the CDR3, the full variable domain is EPEVTQTPSHQVTQMGQEVILRCVPISNHLYFYWYRQILGQKVEFLVSFYNNEISEKSEIFDDQFSVERPDGSNFTLKIRSTKLEDSAMYFCATHVSSYNSPLHFGNGTRLTVT.

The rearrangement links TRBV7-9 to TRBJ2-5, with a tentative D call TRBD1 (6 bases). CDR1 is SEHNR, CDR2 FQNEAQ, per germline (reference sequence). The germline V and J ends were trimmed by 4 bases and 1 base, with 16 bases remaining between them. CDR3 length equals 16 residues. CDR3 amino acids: CASSSPRGSVQETQYF. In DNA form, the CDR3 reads TGTGCCAGCAGCTCCCCGAGGGGGTCGGTCCAAGAGACCCAGTACTTC.

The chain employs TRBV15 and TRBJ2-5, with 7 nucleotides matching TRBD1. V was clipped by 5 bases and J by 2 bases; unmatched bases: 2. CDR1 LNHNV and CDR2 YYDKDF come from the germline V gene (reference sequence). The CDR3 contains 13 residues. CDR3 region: CATSLDRQETQYF. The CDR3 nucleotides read TGTGCCACCAGCCTGGACAGGCAAGAGACCCAGTACTTC.

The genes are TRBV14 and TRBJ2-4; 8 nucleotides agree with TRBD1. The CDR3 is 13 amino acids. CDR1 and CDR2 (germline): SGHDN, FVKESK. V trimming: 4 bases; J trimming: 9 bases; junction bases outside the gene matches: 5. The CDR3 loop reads CASSPGQGSIQYF. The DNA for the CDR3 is TGTGCCAGCAGCCCCGGACAGGGTTCCATTCAGTACTTC.

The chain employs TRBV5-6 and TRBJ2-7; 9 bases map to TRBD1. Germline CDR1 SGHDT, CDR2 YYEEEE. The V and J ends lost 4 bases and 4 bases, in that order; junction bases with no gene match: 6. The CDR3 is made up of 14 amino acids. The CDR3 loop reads CASSLGQGIYEQYV. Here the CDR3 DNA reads TGTGCCAGCAGCCTTGGACAGGGGATTTACGAGCAGTACGTC.

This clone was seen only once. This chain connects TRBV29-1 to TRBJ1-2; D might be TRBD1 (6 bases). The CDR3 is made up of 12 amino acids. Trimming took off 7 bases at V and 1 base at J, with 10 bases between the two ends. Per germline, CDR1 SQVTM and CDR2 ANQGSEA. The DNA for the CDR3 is TGCAGCGGCGGACAGAATAACTATGGCTACACCTTC. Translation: CSGGQNNYGYTF.

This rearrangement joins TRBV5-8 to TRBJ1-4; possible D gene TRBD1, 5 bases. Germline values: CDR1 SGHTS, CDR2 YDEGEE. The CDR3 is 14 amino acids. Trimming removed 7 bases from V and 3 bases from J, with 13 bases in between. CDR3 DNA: TGTGCCAGCTCGCGGGGGGTTTCTAATGAAAAACTGTTTTTT. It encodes CASSRGVSNEKLFF.

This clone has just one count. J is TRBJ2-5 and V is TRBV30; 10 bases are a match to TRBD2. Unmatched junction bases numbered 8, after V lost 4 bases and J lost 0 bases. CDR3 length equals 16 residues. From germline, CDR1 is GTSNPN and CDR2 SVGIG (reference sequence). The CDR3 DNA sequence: TGTGCCTGGACGCTAGCGGGGGCCCGGTACCAAGAGACCCAGTACTTC. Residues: CAWTLAGARYQETQYF.

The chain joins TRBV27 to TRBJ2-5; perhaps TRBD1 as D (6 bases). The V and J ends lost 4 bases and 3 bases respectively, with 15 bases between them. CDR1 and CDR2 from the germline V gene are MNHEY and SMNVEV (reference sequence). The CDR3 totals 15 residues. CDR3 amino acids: CASSSWVPGEETQYF. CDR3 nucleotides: TGTGCCAGCAGTTCATGGGTTCCAGGGGAAGAGACCCAGTACTTC.

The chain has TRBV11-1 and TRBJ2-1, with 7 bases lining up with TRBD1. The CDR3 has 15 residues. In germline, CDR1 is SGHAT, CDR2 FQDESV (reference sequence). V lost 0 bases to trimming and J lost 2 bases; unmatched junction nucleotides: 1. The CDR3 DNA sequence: TGTGCCAGCAGCTTAGCCAGGGGGACCTACAATGAGCAGTTCTTC. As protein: CASSLARGTYNEQFF.

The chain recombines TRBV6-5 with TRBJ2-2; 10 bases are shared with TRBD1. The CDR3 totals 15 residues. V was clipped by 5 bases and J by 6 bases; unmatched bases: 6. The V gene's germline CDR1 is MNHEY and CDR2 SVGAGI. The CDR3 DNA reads TGTGCCAGCAGTCGACAGGGGGCAGGGGCCGGGGAGCTGTTTTTT. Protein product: CASSRQGAGAGELFF.

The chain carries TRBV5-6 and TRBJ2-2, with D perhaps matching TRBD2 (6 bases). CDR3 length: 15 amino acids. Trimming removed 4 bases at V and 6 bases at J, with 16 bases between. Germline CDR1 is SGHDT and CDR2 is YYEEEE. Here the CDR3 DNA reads TGTGCCAGCAGCCGGAGGGAGAGCCGACCCGGGGAGCTGTTTTTT. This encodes CASSRRESRPGELFF.

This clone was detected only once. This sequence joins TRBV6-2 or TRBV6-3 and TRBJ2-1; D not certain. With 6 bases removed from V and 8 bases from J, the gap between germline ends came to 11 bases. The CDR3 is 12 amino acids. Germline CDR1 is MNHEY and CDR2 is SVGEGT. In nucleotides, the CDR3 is TGTGCCAGCAGCCCCGATCCGGATGAGCAGTTCTTC. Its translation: CASSPDPDEQFF.

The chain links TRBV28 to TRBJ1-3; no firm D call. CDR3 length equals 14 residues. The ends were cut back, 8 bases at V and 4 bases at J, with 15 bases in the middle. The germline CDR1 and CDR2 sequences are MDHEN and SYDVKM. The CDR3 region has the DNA TGTGCCAGCTTCACCCTCAACGGGGGAAACACCATATATTTT. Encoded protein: CASFTLNGGNTIYF.

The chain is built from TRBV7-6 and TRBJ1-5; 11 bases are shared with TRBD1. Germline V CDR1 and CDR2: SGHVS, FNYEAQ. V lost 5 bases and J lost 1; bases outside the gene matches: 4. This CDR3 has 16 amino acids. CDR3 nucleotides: TGTGCCAGCAGCCCTGGGACAGGGGGAAGCAATCAGCCCCAGCATTTT. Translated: CASSPGTGGSNQPQHF.

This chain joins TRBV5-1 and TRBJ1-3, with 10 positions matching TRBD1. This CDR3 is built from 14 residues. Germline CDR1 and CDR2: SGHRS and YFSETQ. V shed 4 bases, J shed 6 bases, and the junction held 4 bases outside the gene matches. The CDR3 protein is CASSGTGVENTIYF. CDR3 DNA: TGCGCCAGCAGCGGGACAGGGGTGGAAAACACCATATATTTT.

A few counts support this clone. This chain's CDR3 is CASRPGQGNTGELFF. The CDR3 DNA follows: TGTGCCAGCAGGCCGGGACAGGGGAACACCGGGGAGCTGTTTTTT. The J gene is TRBJ2-2, the V gene TRBV5-8; TRBD1 matches at 9 bases. This CDR3 has 15 amino acids. Looked up from germline, CDR1 is SGHTS and CDR2 is YDEGEE. V gave up 5 bases and J gave up 1 base; unmatched junction bases: 3.

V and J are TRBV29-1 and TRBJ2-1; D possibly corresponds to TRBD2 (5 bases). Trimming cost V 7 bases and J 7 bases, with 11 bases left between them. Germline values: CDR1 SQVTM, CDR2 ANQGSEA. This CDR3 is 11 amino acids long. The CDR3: CSAEGPNEQFF. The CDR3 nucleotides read TGCAGCGCCGAGGGCCCAAATGAGCAGTTCTTC.